Each of the 30 T cell receptor beta chains below was sequenced from the same sample in a study of blood T cell repertoires in COVID-19. The table came from immunoSEQ multiplex PCR; TCRdb's copy has only in-frame clones and leaves some out. The table lists roughly 380,000 clones, approximately 89% of them singletons. Sequenced material: peripheral blood. The receptor set was obtained from a woman aged 60-70 years with COVID-19, enrolled during active disease.

The rearrangement links TRBV3-1 (or the pseudogene TRBV3-2) to TRBJ1-2; D gene unclear. This CDR3 is built from 13 residues. Per the germline V gene, CDR1 is LGHDT and CDR2 is YNNKEL (reference sequence). Trimming took off 1 base at V and 8 bases at J, with 11 bases between the two ends. The CDR3: CASSQAQSGGYTF. CDR3 coding DNA: TGTGCCAGCAGCCAAGCACAGTCCGGAGGCTACACCTTC.

A single count supports this clone. The rearrangement joins TRBV3-1 (or the pseudogene TRBV3-2) to TRBJ1-2, with 9 nucleotides matching TRBD1. Germline CDR1 is LGHDT and CDR2 is YNNKEL (reference sequence). The CDR3 contains 16 residues. After removal of 6 bases from V and 8 bases from J, the junction contained 16 bases not matched to a gene. For the CDR3, the DNA is TGTGCCAGCAGACGTCTCTCCGGGACAGGGTATAGGGGCTACACCTTC. It is translated as CASRRLSGTGYRGYTF.

This rearrangement joins TRBV5-5 to TRBJ2-7; 8 nucleotides agree with TRBD1. The length of the CDR3 is 16 residues. The junction had 10 bases not matched to a gene; V was cut back by 5 bases and J by 0 bases. Per germline, CDR1 SGHKS and CDR2 YYEKEE (reference sequence). Written as DNA, the CDR3 is TGTGCCAGCAGTTCTTTCGGACAGGGCGGCTCCTACGAGCAGTACTTC. Translated, it gives CASSSFGQGGSYEQYF.

This clone was counted between two and nine times. For the CDR3, the DNA is TGCGCCAGCACATCGACTAGCGGGGTTGAGACCCAGTACTTC. Translation: CASTSTSGVETQYF. The J gene is TRBJ2-5, the V gene TRBV5-1; 11 bases are a match to TRBD2. The CDR3 consists of 14 residues. Germline loops: CDR1 SGHRS, CDR2 YFSETQ. V shed 6 bases, J shed 5 bases, and the junction held 6 bases outside the gene matches.

The CDR3 region has the DNA TGTGCCAGCAGCTTGGAGGGGGCTCGGGGCTACACCTTC. As protein: CASSLEGARGYTF. The chain uses TRBV5-4 and TRBJ1-2; 7 nucleotides agree with TRBD1. V was pared by 0 bases and J by 8 bases, with 4 bases of the junction left unmatched. CDR1 SGHNT and CDR2 YYREEE come from the germline V gene (reference sequence). The CDR3 totals 13 residues.

The table lists this clone with a count of one. This sequence joins TRBV5-1 and TRBJ1-4, with 9 bases that match TRBD1. With V trimmed by 4 bases and J by 8 bases, 9 bases remained unmatched. This CDR3 is 15 amino acids long. The germline V gene has CDR1 SGHRS and CDR2 YFSETQ. CDR3 bases: TGCGCCAGCAGCGAAACGGGACAGGGAATGGAAAAACTGTTTTTT. Amino acids: CASSETGQGMEKLFF.

The chain has TRBV29-1 and TRBJ2-6; 7 bases line up with TRBD1. The V segment lost 8 bases and the J segment 2 bases; nucleotides outside the gene matches: 18. Germline loops: CDR1 SQVTM, CDR2 ANQGSEA. The length of the CDR3 is 18 residues. The CDR3, as DNA: TGCAGCCCATACCCCCCCCGGACAGGTGTAACTGGGGCCAACGTCCTGACTTTC. Protein: CSPYPPRTGVTGANVLTF.

The rearrangement uses TRBV27 and TRBJ2-2, with TRBD1 matching 10 bases. This CDR3 region has 17 residues. After removal of 10 bases from V and 0 bases from J, the junction contained 11 bases not matched to a gene. Looked up from germline, CDR1 is MNHEY and CDR2 is SMNVEV (reference sequence). CDR3 amino acids: CANRDRGGQTNTGELFF. CDR3 coding DNA: TGTGCCAACCGGGACAGGGGAGGCCAGACGAACACCGGGGAGCTGTTTTTT.

CDR3 DNA sequence: TGTGCCAGCAGCTTGGGGATTAGTAGGCAGGGGGCGCGTGGGGCCAACGTCCTGACTTTC. Its protein is CASSLGISRQGARGANVLTF. The gene calls are TRBV5-5 and TRBJ2-6, with TRBD1 matching 8 bases. The germline CDR1 and CDR2 sequences are SGHKS and YYEKEE (reference sequence). Trimming took 0 bases from V and 3 from J; bases not matched to a gene: 14. This CDR3 comprises 20 residues.

As for this clone: An end of the junction differs from the germline gene, which may be a read error. The J gene is TRBJ1-2, the V gene TRBV6-5; D may be TRBD1 (5 bases). Germline V lookup: CDR1 MNHEY, CDR2 SVGAGI. The CDR3 spans 13 residues. CDR3 DNA: TGTGCCAGCCGGAGGGACGGGGACTATGGCCACACCTTC. Its protein product is CASRRDGDYGHTF.

About this clone: Different DNA sequences within this sample yield the same CDR3. CDR3 in DNA: TGTGCCAGTAGTATTGGGGGCAACTATGGCTACACCTTC. Protein product: CASSIGGNYGYTF. The J gene is TRBJ1-2, the V gene TRBV19; D is possibly TRBD1 (6 bases). CDR1 is LNHDA and CDR2 is SQIVND in the germline V gene (reference sequence). CDR3 length equals 13 residues. Between the trimmed V and J ends, which lost 3 bases and 2 bases, there was a span of 7 bases.

The gene calls are TRBV4-1 and TRBJ2-1; 8 nucleotides align to TRBD2. This CDR3 region has 14 residues. In germline, CDR1 is MGHRA, CDR2 YSYEKL. V shed 6 bases, J shed 8 bases, and the junction held 9 bases outside the gene matches. The CDR3 loop reads CASRIAGTYDEQFF. CDR3 nucleotide sequence: TGCGCCAGCAGAATAGCGGGGACTTACGATGAGCAGTTCTTC.

This chain links TRBV2 with TRBJ1-3, with D hard to call. The CDR3 runs to 14 residues. V gave up 10 bases and J gave up 3 bases, with 16 bases separating them. Germline values: CDR1 SNHLY, CDR2 FYNNEI. CDR3 nucleotides: TGTGCCATTTTCAAGGAAGCGCTTGGAAACACCATATATTTT. Translation: CAIFKEALGNTIYF.

This clone was seen once. The V call is TRBV7-9, the J call TRBJ1-1; 10 bases map to TRBD1. The CDR3 consists of 14 residues. CDR1 and CDR2 (germline): SEHNR, FQNEAQ (reference sequence). V lost 6 bases, J lost 3 bases, and 4 bases stayed unmatched. In DNA form, the CDR3 reads TGTGCCAGCAGGACAGGGGGCCGGGACACTGAAGCTTTCTTT. It specifies CASRTGGRDTEAFF.

CDR3 protein: CASSGSGQSWYEQYF. CDR3 coding DNA: TGCGCCAGCAGCGGATCAGGGCAATCGTGGTACGAGCAGTACTTC. The V call is TRBV5-1, the J call TRBJ2-7; D may be TRBD1 (5 bases). The CDR3 runs to 15 residues. The germline gives CDR1 SGHRS, CDR2 YFSETQ. V lost 4 bases and J lost 4, with 18 bases in between.

V gene TRBV30 combines with J gene TRBJ1-6, with a weak D call TRBD1 (5 bases). The CDR3 covers 20 residues. Germline CDR1 reads GTSNPN; CDR2 reads SVGIG (reference sequence). The V and J ends lost 3 bases and 0 bases respectively, with 24 bases between them. This CDR3 reads CAWRSLQDLGEASYNSPLHF. CDR3 DNA: TGTGCCTGGAGATCCTTACAGGATTTGGGTGAGGCCTCCTATAATTCACCCCTCCACTTT.

This clone has just one count. The chain couples TRBV18 to TRBJ1-2; D possibly corresponds to TRBD1 (6 bases). The V end was cut by 3 bases, the J end by 2 bases, with 10 bases between. This CDR3 is built from 14 residues. Germline-derived CDR1 and CDR2 are KGHSH and LQKENI. The CDR3 coding sequence is TGTGCCAGCTCACCGATGGGACACAACTATGGCTACACCTTC. It translates to CASSPMGHNYGYTF.

This sequence joins TRBV4-2 and TRBJ1-2, with D perhaps TRBD1 (6 bases). The CDR3 loop spans 16 amino acids. CDR1 LGHNA and CDR2 YNFKEQ come from the germline V gene. Trimming took 0 bases from V and 4 from J, leaving 15 bases between them. Here the CDR3 reads CASSQETGGLGYGYTF. CDR3 DNA sequence: TGTGCCAGCAGCCAAGAAACTGGGGGCTTAGGCTATGGCTACACCTTC.

The chain carries TRBV28 and TRBJ2-2; no clear D. CDR1 and CDR2 from the germline V gene are MDHEN and SYDVKM. The V end was cut by 8 bases, the J end by 1 base, with 5 bases between. The CDR3 covers 12 residues. CDR3 sequence: CASLRNTGELFF. The CDR3, as DNA: TGTGCCAGCCTTAGGAACACCGGGGAGCTGTTTTTT.

This clone was counted a single time. The V gene is TRBV28, the J gene TRBJ1-6; 7 bases fit TRBD1. Germline trimming cut 4 bases from V and 0 bases from J; bases unmatched to any gene: 12. The germline V gene has CDR1 MDHEN and CDR2 SYDVKM. The CDR3 has 19 residues. In DNA, the CDR3 is TGTGCCAGCAGTTCCCGGGACAGTGTTTCTAGCTCCTATAATTCACCCCTCCACTTT. It yields the protein CASSSRDSVSSSYNSPLHF.

The chain carries TRBV4-1 and TRBJ2-2; tentative D call: TRBD2 (6 bases). Germline V gene data show CDR1 as MGHRA and CDR2 as YSYEKL. The CDR3 extends over 18 amino acids. V lost 0 bases, J lost 5 bases, and 19 bases lay in between. Written as DNA, the CDR3 is TGCGCCAGCAGCCAAGAAACACGTCCGGGTCGGGGGACCGGGGAGCTGTTTTTT. It encodes CASSQETRPGRGTGELFF.

The chain couples TRBV6-5 to TRBJ1-3; the D is unclear. Germline lookup yields CDR1 MNHEY and CDR2 SVGAGI. The CDR3 extends over 13 amino acids. V lost 11 bases and J 0 bases, leaving 11 bases between the germline ends. The CDR3 loop reads CACVGSSGNTIYF. The CDR3 DNA reads as TGTGCCTGCGTAGGGAGCTCTGGAAACACCATATATTTT.

About this clone itself: Other DNA sequences within the sample encode an identical CDR3. The chain joins TRBV3-1 (or the pseudogene TRBV3-2) to TRBJ2-3; TRBD1 is a possible D gene (5 bases). From germline, CDR1 is LGHDT and CDR2 YNNKEL (reference sequence). The V and J ends lost 1 base and 4 bases respectively, with 9 bases between them. This CDR3 comprises 14 residues. The CDR3 sequence: CASSQVAGPDTQYF. In DNA form, the CDR3 reads TGTGCCAGCAGCCAAGTCGCAGGGCCAGATACGCAGTATTTT.

A few counts support this clone. The chain uses TRBV3-1 (or the pseudogene TRBV3-2) and TRBJ2-5; the match to TRBD2 covers 13 bases. This CDR3 is built from 17 residues. Per germline, CDR1 LGHDT and CDR2 YNNKEL (reference sequence). With 3 bases clipped from V and 3 bases from J, the junction kept 7 bases outside the gene matches. CDR3 bases: TGTGCCAGCAGCCACGAGACTAGCGGGGGGAAAAAAGAGACCCAGTACTTC. This codes for CASSHETSGGKKETQYF.

CDR3 region: CASSPGDRGYGYTF. CDR3 sequence (DNA): TGCGCCAGCAGCCCTGGGGACAGGGGCTATGGCTACACCTTC. The rearrangement uses TRBV5-1 and TRBJ1-2; TRBD1 aligns across 10 bases. Losses at the gene ends were 4 bases for V and 4 bases for J; bases not matched to a gene: 4. Germline V gives CDR1 SGHRS, CDR2 YFSETQ. This CDR3 has 14 amino acids.

The rearrangement joins TRBV29-1 to TRBJ1-2, with 8 bases identical to TRBD1. In germline, CDR1 is SQVTM, CDR2 ANQGSEA. Trimming removed 5 bases from V and 8 bases from J; junction bases left unmatched: 13. The CDR3 loop spans 14 amino acids. CDR3 sequence reads: CSVTRTGTTGGYTF. The CDR3, as DNA: TGCAGCGTTACCCGGACAGGGACTACCGGGGGCTACACCTTC.

In its sample, this clone was seen a few times. Here the CDR3 DNA reads TGCGCCAGCAGCCAGACAGGGAAGTATGAAGCTTTCTTT. Its translation: CASSQTGKYEAFF. This rearrangement joins TRBV5-1 to TRBJ1-1; TRBD1 matches at 7 bases. V trimming: 4 bases; J trimming: 7 bases; junction bases outside the gene matches: 7. Germline values: CDR1 SGHRS, CDR2 YFSETQ. There are 13 residues in the CDR3.

The gene calls are TRBV3-1 (or the pseudogene TRBV3-2) and TRBJ1-2; 8 bases are a match to TRBD1. Per the germline V gene, CDR1 is LGHDT and CDR2 is YNNKEL (reference sequence). This CDR3 is built from 15 residues. V was pared by 4 bases and J by 6 bases, with 10 bases of the junction left unmatched. The CDR3: CASSPFVTGAHGYTF. In DNA form, the CDR3 reads TGTGCCAGCAGCCCTTTTGTGACAGGGGCCCATGGCTACACCTTC.

The chain carries TRBV6-5 and TRBJ2-3; 9 nucleotides line up with TRBD1. The CDR3 has 13 amino acids. Trimming took 9 bases from V and 3 from J; bases not matched to a gene: 4. The germline CDR1 and CDR2 sequences are MNHEY and SVGAGI. DNA for the CDR3: TGTGCCAGTACGGGACAGGGAACAGATACGCAGTATTTT. Residues: CASTGQGTDTQYF.

The genes are TRBV5-1 and TRBJ1-6; D is uncertain. This CDR3 region has 15 residues. With 9 bases removed from V and 3 bases from J, the gap between germline ends came to 16 bases. Per germline, CDR1 SGHRS and CDR2 YFSETQ. The CDR3 nucleotides read TGCGCCACCCCCCCCAGGTACCTCTATAATTCACCCCTCCACTTT. Protein: CATPPRYLYNSPLHF.